These T cell receptor beta chains were read from a single sample in a study of post-analysis software for immune sequencing data. Each CDR3 protein gets one entry after TCRdb re-called the PCR reads with MiXCR. The table includes approximately 570,000 distinct CDR3 sequences, roughly 46% detected once. Sequencing input: blood. The receptors shown here come from a girl under 18 with multiple sclerosis. Both conserved end residues are part of each CDR3. D genes are given only for firm matches. The size field is filled for only some rows; it gives once, few, many or a size class.

TRBJ1-4 TRBV5-1 . TRBD1 CASSLAGQLAEKLFF
TRBJ2-7 TRBV7-2 few TRBD1 CASSSKGTGTYEQYF
TRBJ2-1 TRBV20-1 . . CSARVGNPINNEQFF
TRBJ2-3 TRBV2 . . CASSEASGRTSTDTQYF
TRBJ2-5 TRBV12-3/TRBV12-4 few . CASSVSGRETQYF
TRBJ2-1 TRBV11-3 . TRBD2 CASSLDNPAGGPSEQFF
TRBJ2-5 TRBV11-2 . TRBD2 CASSLPTSGEFQETQYF
TRBJ2-3 TRBV5-1 . TRBD2 CASSISGRADTQYF
TRBJ2-1 TRBV12-3/TRBV12-4 . . CASSFLRYGRSSYNEQFF
TRBJ2-3 TRBV12-3/TRBV12-4 . . CASSLGSLDTQYF
TRBJ2-5 TRBV29-1 few . CSVVGSGETQYF
TRBJ1-6 TRBV12-3/TRBV12-4 many . CASRRMGINSPLHF
TRBJ2-5 TRBV4-2 few . CASSQQENLVQETQYF
TRBJ2-1 TRBV7-3 . . CAGSLTEGRGDEQFF
TRBJ2-7 TRBV29-1 many . CSVGDWGAEQYF
TRBJ2-1 TRBV6-5 . TRBD2 CASSYVAGGSYNEQFF
TRBJ1-4 TRBV7-9 . . CASSGTGNEKLFF
TRBJ2-5 TRBV7-3 . . CASSLRMGETQYF
TRBJ1-2 TRBV5-1 . TRBD1 CASSLGTGLSYASYTF
TRBJ2-1 TRBV12-3/TRBV12-4 . . CASSPLGEEQFF
TRBJ1-5 TRBV29-1 few . CSVEGGSNQPQHF
TRBJ2-1 TRBV5-1 . . CASSLDGLPRFF
TRBJ2-1 TRBV6-5 . TRBD2 CASRTSGYNEQFF
TRBJ1-2 TRBV29-1 . . CSVDGPYGYTF
TRBJ1-2 TRBV7-9 . TRBD1 CASSLVLAGGHGYTF
TRBJ2-1 TRBV4-2 . TRBD2 CASSQELAGGIYNEQFF
TRBJ2-7 TRBV4-1 few TRBD1 CASSGYRGLSYEQYF
TRBJ1-2 TRBV7-8 few TRBD1 CASSRERGQGISANYGYTF
TRBJ1-4 TRBV10-1 few . CASSEDLGLGEKLFF
TRBJ2-1 TRBV29-1 . TRBD2 CSFPRTSDNEQFF
TRBJ1-4 TRBV6-5 . . CASSLSGTTNEKLFF
TRBJ2-5 TRBV7-2 few . CASSILQETQYF
TRBJ2-1 TRBV28 . . CASSPPGLGQLDEQFF
TRBJ1-2 TRBV7-8 few . CASSLSGRRGDYTF
TRBJ2-5 TRBV7-9 few TRBD2 CASSALGGPEETQYF
TRBJ2-5 TRBV29-1 many . CSVGETQYF